A single sample is the source of the 10 T cell receptor beta chains below, sequenced in a study of T cell repertoires in cytomegalovirus infection. Their antigens remain unidentified. TCRdb fed the reads into MiXCR, producing one record per CDR3 protein. The sample contains some 590,000 distinct CDR3 sequences, over 35% of which appear only once. Sample: cultured PBMCs, taken from culture after CMV antigen stimulation. All receptors derive from a human donor in good health (CMV status not recorded). Some clones in this sample may be carry-over from other donors' samples.

Turning to this clonotype: It may be a read error: a sequence one base away is much more abundant. CDR3 DNA: TGTGCCAGCGCTTTGGGACGGGTGAACACTGAAGCTTTCTTT. The encoded protein is CASALGRVNTEAFF. The chain couples TRBV18 to TRBJ1-1; D perhaps matches TRBD1 (5 bases). Germline CDR1 is KGHSH and CDR2 is LQKENI. This CDR3 contains 14 residues. V lost 8 bases to trimming and J lost 0 bases, with 13 bases between them.

V is TRBV12-3 or TRBV12-4 and J is TRBJ2-5, with D possibly TRBD2 on 5 matching bases. V lost 3 bases and J lost 7, with 18 bases in between. This CDR3 has 15 residues. The DNA of the CDR3 is TGTGCCAGCAGTTTGGGCGTTGTCCTCGCGGGGACCCAGTACTTC. Protein: CASSLGVVLAGTQYF.

This clonotype was counted once. The V call is TRBV4-1, the J call TRBJ2-5, with TRBD2 matching 8 bases. CDR1 and CDR2 from the germline V gene are MGHRA and YSYEKL. The V and J ends lost 4 bases and 6 bases, in that order; junction bases with no gene match: 10. The CDR3 runs to 15 residues. CDR3 region: CASSPQAGARKTQYF. DNA for the CDR3: TGCGCCAGCAGCCCCCAAGCGGGGGCCCGGAAGACCCAGTACTTC.

This clonotype was found a few times. The genes are TRBV4-1 and TRBJ1-5; possible D gene TRBD1, 5 bases. Germline loops: CDR1 MGHRA, CDR2 YSYEKL. V lost 0 bases and J 6 bases, leaving 12 bases between the germline ends. The CDR3 runs to 15 residues. The CDR3 protein is CASSQDAGGFQPQHF. CDR3 DNA: TGCGCCAGCAGCCAAGATGCGGGGGGGTTTCAGCCCCAGCATTTT.

V usage is TRBV19 and J usage is TRBJ2-5, with 11 bases identical to TRBD2. The junction had 5 bases not matched to a gene; V was cut back by 2 bases and J by 3 bases. The CDR3 sequence is 16 residues long. CDR1 is LNHDA, CDR2 SQIVND, per germline (reference sequence). The CDR3 bases are TGTGCCAGTAGTATAAGGCTAGCGGGAGGTGAAGAGACCCAGTACTTC. This codes for CASSIRLAGGEETQYF.

This clonotype was seen ten or more times. The chain carries TRBV7-2 and TRBJ2-7; TRBD1 is a possible D gene (6 bases). Looked up from germline, CDR1 is SGHTA and CDR2 is FQGNSA. Trimming cost V 3 bases and J 6 bases, with 15 bases left between them. This CDR3 has 14 residues. The CDR3 sequence: CASSFIHRAFEQYF. CDR3 coding DNA: TGTGCCAGCAGCTTTATACACAGGGCGTTCGAGCAGTACTTC.

The rearrangement joins TRBV7-6 to TRBJ2-3; 8 positions agree with TRBD2. CDR3 length equals 17 residues. V lost 4 bases, J lost 6 bases, and 15 bases stayed unmatched. The germline gives CDR1 SGHVS, CDR2 FNYEAQ. The CDR3 here is CASSSRLAGRGLDTQYF. The CDR3, as DNA: TGTGCCAGCAGCTCCCGTTTAGCGGGGAGGGGACTGGATACGCAGTATTTT.

This CDR3 is CASSHFTGGIAEKLFF. CDR3 coding DNA: TGTGCCAGCAGCCACTTTACAGGGGGCATCGCGGAAAAACTGTTTTTT. The V call is TRBV14, the J call TRBJ1-4, with 9 bases identical to TRBD1. J gave up 8 bases and V 3 bases, and 10 bases lay outside the gene matches. The germline V gene has CDR1 SGHDN and CDR2 FVKESK. The CDR3 has 16 residues.

This chain connects TRBV28 to TRBJ2-5; 9 bases align to TRBD2. Germline assignment: CDR1 MDHEN and CDR2 SYDVKM. The CDR3 extends over 16 amino acids. J lost 1 base, V lost 3 bases, and 6 bases had no gene match. The CDR3 is CASSFIARGGQETQYF. Here the CDR3 DNA reads TGTGCCAGCAGTTTCATCGCGCGGGGGGGCCAAGAGACCCAGTACTTC.

In its sample, this clonotype was seen a few times. V is TRBV7-6 and J is TRBJ2-1; 10 positions agree with TRBD2. V trimming: 5 bases; J trimming: 4 bases; junction bases outside the gene matches: 14. The CDR3 extends over 18 amino acids. Looked up from germline, CDR1 is SGHVS and CDR2 is FNYEAQ. The CDR3 nucleotides read TGTGCCAGCAGCCCCACGCCGGGACTAGCGACTATTTACAATGAGCAGTTCTTC. Its translation: CASSPTPGLATIYNEQFF.